These 5 T cell receptor beta chains originate from one sample sequenced in a study of T cell changes during pregnancy in multiple sclerosis. Measured with immunoSEQ multiplex PCR; TCRdb has only the in-frame clones, and not every one. The data show just under 65,000 clones, 93% seen once. Material: CD8+ T cells from peripheral blood mononuclear cells, obtained in the second trimester of pregnancy. The receptor set was obtained from a female donor with multiple sclerosis, enrolled in a pregnancy study.

For the CDR3, the DNA is TGTGCCAGCAGCCCGGGACTAGCGGGAGGCTACGAGCAGTACTTC. Protein product: CASSPGLAGGYEQYF. The V and J genes are TRBV7-2 and TRBJ2-7, with 15 positions matching TRBD2. The CDR3 runs to 15 residues. Germline V gene data show CDR1 as SGHTA and CDR2 as FQGNSA. Unmatched junction bases numbered 2, after V lost 5 bases and J lost 3 bases.

The chain joins TRBV4-1 to TRBJ2-1; unclear D gene. The CDR3 covers 17 residues. V lost 4 bases and J lost 10, with 26 bases in between. Germline CDR1 MGHRA, CDR2 YSYEKL. The CDR3 protein is CASSPKIRGEVRGEQFF. As DNA, the CDR3 is TGCGCCAGCAGCCCCAAGATACGAGGAGAGGTGCGTGGAGAGCAGTTCTTC.

In DNA form, the CDR3 reads TGTGCCAGCAGCTCGGGGTGGAATGAGCAGTTCTTC. This translates into CASSSGWNEQFF. The rearrangement uses TRBV11-2 and TRBJ2-1, with D possibly TRBD2 on 5 matching bases. Between the trimmed V and J ends, which lost 4 bases and 7 bases, there was a span of 8 bases. The CDR3 is made up of 12 amino acids. The germline gives CDR1 SGHAT, CDR2 FQNNGV.

The chain recombines TRBV5-1 with TRBJ2-5; D call uncertain. This CDR3 contains 18 residues. Trimming took off 2 bases at V and 1 base at J, with 21 bases between the two ends. Per the germline V gene, CDR1 is SGHRS and CDR2 is YFSETQ. CDR3: CASSFPLEVASAQETQYF. The CDR3 coding sequence is TGCGCCAGCAGCTTCCCCCTCGAAGTAGCTTCGGCCCAAGAGACCCAGTACTTC.

This clone was detected once. This chain links TRBV28 with TRBJ1-1; D is unclear. Germline values: CDR1 MDHEN, CDR2 SYDVKM. There are 12 residues in the CDR3. With 6 bases removed from V and 6 bases from J, the gap between germline ends came to 11 bases. The CDR3 bases are TGTGCCAGCAGGACGGGGTCCTCTGAAGCTTTCTTT. Translated, it gives CASRTGSSEAFF.